This is a list of T cell receptor beta chains from one sample in a study of a mutant IDH1 vaccine in newly diagnosed glioma. No cognate antigen is known for these TCRs. Data came from immunoSEQ multiplex PCR; TCRdb stores just in-frame clones and leaves some out. The sample holds roughly 60,000 clones, 84% seen once. The material sequenced was PBMCs, taken from a glioma patient whose treatment included an IDH1 peptide vaccine. The receptors were gathered from a woman aged 50 to 60 with glioma. CDR3s include the opening cysteine and the closing phenylalanine or tryptophan. A D gene is named only where the DNA matches it firmly. The size of a clone is reported for some rows only, either as once, few or many, or as a class for expanded clones.

v_gene,j_gene,d_gene,abundance,CDR3aa,CDR3nt
TRBV7-9,TRBJ1-2,-,-,CASSLQGSGYTF,TGTGCCAGCAGCCTACAGGGCTCGGGCTACACCTTC
TRBV5-6,TRBJ2-1,TRBD1,-,CASSVTGGSYNEQFF,TGTGCCAGCAGCGTGACAGGGGGGTCCTACAATGAGCAGTTCTTC
TRBV7-2,TRBJ1-4,TRBD1,-,CASSLWTGTNEKLFF,TGTGCCAGCAGCCTATGGACAGGGACTAATGAAAAACTGTTTTTT
TRBV9,TRBJ2-7,TRBD1,few,CASSAGTGFSYEQYF,TGTGCCAGCAGCGCCGGGACAGGGTTTTCCTACGAGCAGTACTTC
TRBV19,TRBJ1-2,-,-,CASSSDGNYGYTF,TGTGCCAGTAGTAGCGACGGTAACTATGGCTACACCTTC
TRBV29-1,TRBJ2-1,-,few,CSVDARRDEQFF,TGCAGCGTTGATGCTAGACGCGATGAGCAGTTCTTC
TRBV9,TRBJ2-3,TRBD2,-,CASSALFGGGSDTQYF,TGTGCCAGCAGCGCCCTTTTTGGCGGGGGTTCAGATACGCAGTATTTT
TRBV23-1,TRBJ2-2,-,-,CASSLFGELFF,TGCGCCAGCAGTCTGTTCGGGGAGCTGTTTTTT
TRBV10-3,TRBJ2-3,TRBD2,-,CAIKLSTSGTDTQYF,TGTGCCATCAAGCTTTCGACTAGCGGCACAGATACGCAGTATTTT
TRBV7-2,TRBJ2-3,TRBD2,-,CASSLGLAGGRGDTQYF,TGTGCCAGCAGCTTAGGACTAGCGGGGGGGCGTGGAGATACGCAGTATTTT
TRBV10-2,TRBJ1-5,-,-,CASSERGREQPQHF,TGCGCCAGCAGTGAGCGGGGGCGGGAACAGCCCCAGCATTTT
TRBV11-3,TRBJ1-1,TRBD1,-,CASTDRGLNTEAFF,TGTGCCAGCACGGACAGGGGCCTGAACACTGAAGCTTTCTTT
TRBV7-6,TRBJ1-5,-,-,CASSLTARGVPQHF,TGTGCCAGCAGCTTAACGGCTAGGGGTGTGCCCCAGCATTTT
TRBV5-8,TRBJ1-6,-,-,CASSLVAFSYNSPLHF,TGTGCCAGCAGCTTGGTGGCATTCTCCTATAATTCACCCCTCCACTTT
TRBV9,TRBJ2-5,TRBD2,-,CASSVGVGGGAQETQYF,TGTGCCAGCAGCGTAGGGGTTGGCGGGGGGGCCCAAGAGACCCAGTACTTC
TRBV27,TRBJ2-3,TRBD2,-,CASSSPGLAGGQYF,TGTGCCAGCAGTTCCCCGGGACTAGCGGGGGGGCAGTATTTT
TRBV7-9,TRBJ2-7,-,-,CASSLTGAYEQYF,TGTGCCAGCAGCTTGACAGGAGCCTACGAGCAGTACTTC
TRBV19,TRBJ2-2,TRBD1,-,CASNDRGHTGELFF,TGTGCCAGTAACGACAGGGGGCACACCGGGGAGCTGTTTTTT
TRBV7-2,TRBJ2-7,-,-,CASSLAKTYEQYF,TGTGCCAGCAGCTTAGCTAAGACCTACGAGCAGTACTTC
TRBV7-9,TRBJ2-7,TRBD1,once,CATAGTGLYEQYF,TGTGCCACCGCAGGGACAGGGCTCTACGAGCAGTACTTC
TRBV18,TRBJ2-7,-,once,CASSPQRDTASYEQYF,TGTGCCAGCTCTCCCCAAAGGGACACGGCCTCCTACGAGCAGTACTTC
TRBV2,TRBJ1-3,-,-,CASSGTAGNTIYF,TGTGCCAGCAGCGGGACGGCTGGAAACACCATATATTTT
TRBV9,TRBJ1-1,TRBD1,-,CASSAGGGGWNTEAFF,TGTGCCAGCAGCGCCGGGGGAGGGGGCTGGAACACTGAAGCTTTCTTT
TRBV19,TRBJ1-1,-,-,CASSREGGMNTEAFF,TGTGCCAGTAGTAGGGAAGGAGGGATGAACACTGAAGCTTTCTTT
TRBV27,TRBJ2-7,-,once,CASSYDRGRDVYEQYF,TGTGCCAGCAGTTACGATCGGGGTCGGGATGTCTACGAGCAGTACTTC
TRBV28,TRBJ1-2,TRBD1,-,CASSVRGDGYTF,TGTGCCAGCAGTGTCAGGGGGGATGGCTACACCTTC
TRBV9,TRBJ1-1,-,-,CASSLHGGGNTEAFF,TGTGCCAGCAGCCTACATGGGGGAGGGAACACTGAAGCTTTCTTT
TRBV5-1,TRBJ2-6,-,-,CASSRLASASGANVLTF,TGCGCCAGCAGCCGATTGGCCTCTGCTTCTGGGGCCAACGTCCTGACTTTC
TRBV27,TRBJ2-7,-,-,CASSSRVGNFIGQYF,TGTGCCAGCAGCTCCCGGGTGGGAAATTTTATCGGGCAGTACTTC
TRBV5-1,TRBJ2-3,-,-,CASSLGVSSTDTQYF,TGCGCCAGCAGCTTGGGGGTCTCTAGCACAGATACGCAGTATTTT
TRBV7-2,TRBJ1-2,-,once,CASSLRMSKDGYTF,TGTGCCAGCAGCTTGAGGATGAGTAAGGATGGCTACACCTTC
TRBV5-1,TRBJ1-1,-,-,CASSLAVARRRMNTEAFF,TGCGCCAGCAGCTTGGCCGTGGCAAGGAGGCGTATGAACACTGAAGCTTTCTTT
TRBV19,TRBJ2-6,-,-,CASKRVFSGANVLTF,TGTGCCAGTAAGCGGGTTTTCTCTGGGGCCAACGTCCTGACTTTC
TRBV9,TRBJ2-2,TRBD2,-,CASSVVASGGTGELFF,TGTGCCAGCAGCGTAGTGGCTAGCGGGGGGACCGGGGAGCTGTTTTTT
TRBV7-7,TRBJ1-5,-,-,CASSLVGNRFNQPQHF,TGTGCCAGCAGCTTAGTAGGAAATCGGTTCAATCAGCCCCAGCATTTT
TRBV7-3,TRBJ2-6,TRBD1,-,CASSPAAGQASEGANVLTF,TGTGCCAGCAGCCCCGCGGCGGGACAGGCTTCTGAGGGAGCCAACGTCCTGACTTTC
TRBV30,TRBJ1-1,-,-,CAWSVQVSGTEAFF,TGTGCCTGGAGTGTCCAGGTGAGTGGCACTGAAGCTTTCTTT
TRBV18,TRBJ2-6,-,-,CASSPRTGANVLTF,TGTGCCAGCTCTCCCCGTACTGGGGCCAACGTCCTGACTTTC
TRBV6-5,TRBJ1-5,-,-,CASSSRIYSNQPQHF,TGTGCCAGCAGTTCTAGGATTTATAGCAATCAGCCCCAGCATTTT
TRBV10-3,TRBJ2-7,TRBD2,-,CAISGTPSGGSYEQYF,TGTGCCATCAGTGGGACCCCTAGCGGGGGATCCTACGAGCAGTACTTC
TRBV6-5,TRBJ1-5,-,-,CASSYGDAQHF,TGTGCCAGCAGTTACGGGGATGCCCAGCATTTT
TRBV29-1,TRBJ2-3,-,-,CSVDIEGTDTQYF,TGCAGCGTTGATATTGAAGGCACAGATACGCAGTATTTT
TRBV11-2,TRBJ2-7,TRBD1,-,CASSAGTAPYEQYF,TGTGCCAGCAGCGCCGGGACAGCCCCCTACGAGCAGTACTTC
TRBV11-3,TRBJ2-5,-,-,CASSFSAEETQYF,TGTGCCAGCAGCTTCTCTGCGGAAGAGACCCAGTACTTC